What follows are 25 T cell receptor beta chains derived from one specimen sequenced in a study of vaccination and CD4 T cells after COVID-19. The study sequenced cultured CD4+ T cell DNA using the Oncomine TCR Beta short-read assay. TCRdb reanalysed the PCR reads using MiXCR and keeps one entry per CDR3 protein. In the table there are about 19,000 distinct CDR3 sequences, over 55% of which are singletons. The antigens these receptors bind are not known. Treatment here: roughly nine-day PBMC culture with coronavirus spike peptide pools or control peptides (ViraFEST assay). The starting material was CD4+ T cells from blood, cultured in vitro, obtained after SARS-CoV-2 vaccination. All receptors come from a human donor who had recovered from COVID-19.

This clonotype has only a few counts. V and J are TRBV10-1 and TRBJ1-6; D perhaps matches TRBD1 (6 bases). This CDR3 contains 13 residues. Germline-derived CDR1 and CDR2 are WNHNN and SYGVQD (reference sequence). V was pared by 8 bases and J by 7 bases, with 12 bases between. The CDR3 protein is CASSGQPNSPLHF. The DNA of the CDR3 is TGCGCCAGCTCTGGACAGCCGAATTCACCCCTCCACTTT.

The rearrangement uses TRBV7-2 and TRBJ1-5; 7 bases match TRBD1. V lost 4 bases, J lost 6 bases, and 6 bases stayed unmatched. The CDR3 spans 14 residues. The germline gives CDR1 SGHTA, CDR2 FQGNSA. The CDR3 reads CASSSRQGTQPQHF. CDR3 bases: TGTGCCAGCAGCTCCCGACAGGGAACTCAGCCCCAGCATTTT. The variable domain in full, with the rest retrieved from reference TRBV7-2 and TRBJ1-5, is GAGVSQSPSNKVTEKGKDVELRCDPISGHTALYWYRQSLGQGLEFLIYFQGNSAPDKSGLPSDRFSAERTGGSVSTLTIQRTQQEDSAVYLCASSSRQGTQPQHFGDGTRLSIL.

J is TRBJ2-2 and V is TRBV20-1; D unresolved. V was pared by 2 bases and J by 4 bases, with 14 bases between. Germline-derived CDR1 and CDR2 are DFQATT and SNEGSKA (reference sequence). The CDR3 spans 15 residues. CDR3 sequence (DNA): TGCAGTGCTAGAAGAGTCCCCGACCCCACCGGGGAGCTGTTTTTT. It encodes CSARRVPDPTGELFF.

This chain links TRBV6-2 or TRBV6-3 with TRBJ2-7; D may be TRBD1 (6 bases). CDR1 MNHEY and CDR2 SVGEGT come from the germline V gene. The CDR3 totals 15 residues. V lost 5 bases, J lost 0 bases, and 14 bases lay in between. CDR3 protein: CASSRTGSASYEQYF. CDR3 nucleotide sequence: TGTGCCAGCAGTAGAACAGGGTCGGCCTCCTACGAGCAGTACTTC.

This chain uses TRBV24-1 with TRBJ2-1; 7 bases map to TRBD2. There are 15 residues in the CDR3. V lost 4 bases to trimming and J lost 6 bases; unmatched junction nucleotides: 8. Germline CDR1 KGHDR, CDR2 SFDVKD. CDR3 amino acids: CATSDVRREINEQFF. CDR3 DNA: TGTGCCACCAGTGACGTAAGGCGGGAGATCAATGAGCAGTTCTTC.

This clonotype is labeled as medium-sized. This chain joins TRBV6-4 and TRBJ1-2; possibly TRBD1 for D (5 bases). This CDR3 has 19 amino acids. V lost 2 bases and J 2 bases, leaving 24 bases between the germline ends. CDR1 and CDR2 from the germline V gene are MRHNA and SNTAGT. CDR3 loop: CASSDVGVHANDVNYGYTF. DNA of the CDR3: TGTGCCAGCAGTGACGTGGGGGTCCATGCAAACGACGTAAACTATGGCTACACCTTC.

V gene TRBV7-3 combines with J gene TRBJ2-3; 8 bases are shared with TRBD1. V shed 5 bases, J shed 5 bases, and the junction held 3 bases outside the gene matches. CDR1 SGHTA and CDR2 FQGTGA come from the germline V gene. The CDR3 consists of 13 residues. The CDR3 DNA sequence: TGTGCCAGCAGCCCAGGGGGCGGAGATACGCAGTATTTT. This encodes CASSPGGGDTQYF. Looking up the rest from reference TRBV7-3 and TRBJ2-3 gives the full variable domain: GAGVSQTPSNKVTEKGKYVELRCDPISGHTALYWYRQSLGQGPEFLIYFQGTGAADDSGLPNDRFFAVRPEGSVSTLKIQRTERGDSAVYLCASSPGGGDTQYFGPGTRLTVL.

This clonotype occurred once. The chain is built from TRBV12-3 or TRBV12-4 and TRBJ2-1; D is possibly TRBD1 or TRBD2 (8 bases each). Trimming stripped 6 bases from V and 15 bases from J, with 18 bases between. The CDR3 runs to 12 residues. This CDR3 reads CASSQGAGGPFF. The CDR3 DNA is TGTGCCAGCAGCCAGGGGGCGGGGGGCCCGTTCTTC.

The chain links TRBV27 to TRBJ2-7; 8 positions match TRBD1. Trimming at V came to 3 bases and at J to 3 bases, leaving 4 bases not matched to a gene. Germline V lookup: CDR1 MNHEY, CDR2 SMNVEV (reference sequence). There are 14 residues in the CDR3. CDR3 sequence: CASSFTGGIYEQYF. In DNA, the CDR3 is TGTGCCAGCAGTTTTACAGGGGGAATCTACGAGCAGTACTTC.

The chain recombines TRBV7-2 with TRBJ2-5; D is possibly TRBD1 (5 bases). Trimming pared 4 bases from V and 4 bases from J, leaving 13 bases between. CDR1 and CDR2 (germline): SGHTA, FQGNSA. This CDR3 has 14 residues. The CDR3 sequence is CASSSAPGPETQYF. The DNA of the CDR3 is TGTGCCAGCAGCTCAGCACCAGGGCCAGAGACCCAGTACTTC.

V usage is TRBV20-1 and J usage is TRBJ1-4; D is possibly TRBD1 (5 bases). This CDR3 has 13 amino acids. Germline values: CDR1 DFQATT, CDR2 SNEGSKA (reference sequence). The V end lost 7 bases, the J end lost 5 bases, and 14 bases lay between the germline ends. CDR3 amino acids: CSVQRGRNEKLFF. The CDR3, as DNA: TGCAGTGTTCAGAGGGGAAGGAATGAAAAACTGTTTTTT.

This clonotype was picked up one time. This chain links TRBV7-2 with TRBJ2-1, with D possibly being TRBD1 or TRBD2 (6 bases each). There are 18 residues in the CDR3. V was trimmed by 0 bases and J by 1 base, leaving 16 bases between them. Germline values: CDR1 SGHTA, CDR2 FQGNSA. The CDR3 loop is CASSLAPLRGPSYNEQFF. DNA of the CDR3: TGTGCCAGCAGCTTAGCTCCTCTCCGGGGGCCGTCCTACAATGAGCAGTTCTTC.

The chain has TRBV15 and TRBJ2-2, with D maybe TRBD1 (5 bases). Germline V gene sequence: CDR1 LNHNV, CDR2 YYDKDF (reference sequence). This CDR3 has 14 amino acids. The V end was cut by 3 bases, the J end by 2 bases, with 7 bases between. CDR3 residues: CATSSQGNTGELFF. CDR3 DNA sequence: TGTGCCACCAGCAGTCAGGGTAACACCGGGGAGCTGTTTTTT.

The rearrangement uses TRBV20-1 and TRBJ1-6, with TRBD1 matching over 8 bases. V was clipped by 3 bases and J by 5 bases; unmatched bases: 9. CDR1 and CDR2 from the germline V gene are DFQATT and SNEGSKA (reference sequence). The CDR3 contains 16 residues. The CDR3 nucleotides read TGCAGTGCTAGGCCACCAGGGGGCTCTGATAATTCACCCCTCCACTTT. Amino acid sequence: CSARPPGGSDNSPLHF.

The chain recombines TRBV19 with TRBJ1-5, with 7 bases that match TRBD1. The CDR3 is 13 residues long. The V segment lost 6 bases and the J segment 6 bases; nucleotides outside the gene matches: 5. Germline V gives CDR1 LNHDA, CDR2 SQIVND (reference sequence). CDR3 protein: CASRRQGGQPQHF. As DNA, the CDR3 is TGTGCCAGTAGAAGACAGGGAGGTCAGCCCCAGCATTTT.

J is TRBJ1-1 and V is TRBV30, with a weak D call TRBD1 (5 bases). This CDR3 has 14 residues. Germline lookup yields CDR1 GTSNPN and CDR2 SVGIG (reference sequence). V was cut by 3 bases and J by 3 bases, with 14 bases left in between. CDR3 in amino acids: CAWRRDLTYTEAFF. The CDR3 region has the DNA TGTGCCTGGAGAAGGGACCTTACCTACACTGAAGCTTTCTTT.

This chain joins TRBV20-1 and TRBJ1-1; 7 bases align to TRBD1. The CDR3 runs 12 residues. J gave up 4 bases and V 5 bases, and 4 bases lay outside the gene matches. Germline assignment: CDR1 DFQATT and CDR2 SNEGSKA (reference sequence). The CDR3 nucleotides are TGCAGTGCTGGACCAGGGGGCACTGAAGCTTTCTTT. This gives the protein CSAGPGGTEAFF.

This chain's CDR3 is CASSQDRMGTQYF. In DNA form, the CDR3 reads TGCGCCAGCAGCCAAGACCGCATGGGGACCCAGTACTTC. The chain combines TRBV4-1 with TRBJ2-5; D gene uncertain. V was shortened by 0 bases and J by 7 bases, with 9 bases between the two germline ends. This CDR3 region has 13 residues. Germline lookup yields CDR1 MGHRA and CDR2 YSYEKL.

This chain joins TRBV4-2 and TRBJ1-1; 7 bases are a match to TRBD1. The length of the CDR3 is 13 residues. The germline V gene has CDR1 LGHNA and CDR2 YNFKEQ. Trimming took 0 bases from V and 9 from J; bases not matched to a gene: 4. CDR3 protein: CASSQEIRGKAFF. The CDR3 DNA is TGTGCCAGCAGCCAAGAAATCAGGGGGAAAGCTTTCTTT.

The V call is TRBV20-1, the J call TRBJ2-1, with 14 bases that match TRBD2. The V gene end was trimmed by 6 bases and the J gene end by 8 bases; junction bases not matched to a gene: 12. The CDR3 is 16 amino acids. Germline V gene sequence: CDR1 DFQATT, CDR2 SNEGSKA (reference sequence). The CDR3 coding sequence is TGCAGTGCCGGACTAGCGGGAGGCGGGGATTTCTATGAGCAGTTCTTC. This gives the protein CSAGLAGGGDFYEQFF.

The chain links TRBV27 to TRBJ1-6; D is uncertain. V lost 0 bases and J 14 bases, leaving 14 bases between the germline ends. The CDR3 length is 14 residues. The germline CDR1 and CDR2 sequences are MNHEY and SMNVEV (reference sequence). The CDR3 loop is CASSLSPEAIALHF. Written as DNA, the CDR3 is TGTGCCAGCAGTTTATCCCCAGAGGCAATAGCCCTCCACTTT.

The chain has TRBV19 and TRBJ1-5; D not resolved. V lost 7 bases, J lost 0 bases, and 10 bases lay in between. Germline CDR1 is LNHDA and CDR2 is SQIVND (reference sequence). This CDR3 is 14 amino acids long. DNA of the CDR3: TGTGCCAGTACCCGGACGGGTAGCAATCAGCCCCAGCATTTT. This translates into CASTRTGSNQPQHF.

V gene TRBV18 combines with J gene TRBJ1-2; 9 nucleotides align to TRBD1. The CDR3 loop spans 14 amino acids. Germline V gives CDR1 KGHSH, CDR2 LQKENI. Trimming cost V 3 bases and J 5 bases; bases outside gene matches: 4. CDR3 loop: CASSPGTGLYGYTF. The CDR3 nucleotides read TGTGCCAGCTCACCCGGGACAGGGTTGTATGGCTACACCTTC.

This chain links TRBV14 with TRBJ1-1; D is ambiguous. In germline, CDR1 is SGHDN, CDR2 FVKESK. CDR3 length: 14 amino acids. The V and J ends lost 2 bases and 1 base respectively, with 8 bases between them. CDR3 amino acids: CASSQRQQNTEAFF. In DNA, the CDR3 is TGTGCCAGCAGCCAACGGCAGCAGAACACTGAAGCTTTCTTT.

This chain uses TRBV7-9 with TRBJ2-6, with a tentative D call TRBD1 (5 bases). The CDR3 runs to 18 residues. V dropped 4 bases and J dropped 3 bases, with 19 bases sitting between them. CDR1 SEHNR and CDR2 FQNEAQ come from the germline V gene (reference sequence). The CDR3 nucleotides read TGTGCCAGCAGCTCGCACCCCTCGACAGTCGGTGGGGCCAACGTCCTGACTTTC. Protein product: CASSSHPSTVGGANVLTF.